One sample yielded the 17 T cell receptor beta chains listed below, sequenced in a study of spatial heterogeneity in lung cancer. TCRdb processed the 5' RACE reads anew with MiXCR; each CDR3 protein has one entry. The table records approximately 50,000 distinct CDR3 sequences, roughly 7% of them present only once. The time point: blood at routine non-recurrence follow-up after resection. Sequencing was performed on whole RNA extracted from tumor and nontumor lung tissue, or from frozen PBMC, and the material was left unsorted. Sequenced here: PBMCs, sampled at follow-up. The origin of the receptors is a female donor with early-stage non-small cell lung cancer.

This clonotype has ten or more counts. The chain combines TRBV6-5 with TRBJ1-1, with D maybe TRBD1 (6 bases). CDR1 and CDR2 (germline): MNHEY, SVGAGI. This CDR3 is built from 13 residues. Trimming shortened V by 8 bases and J by 1 base, and 11 bases separated the two germline ends. For the CDR3, the DNA is TGTGCCAGCGGGAGGGGGTCGAACACTGAAGCTTTCTTT. As protein: CASGRGSNTEAFF.

This clonotype was detected only a few times. The rearrangement joins TRBV7-9 to TRBJ1-1; D gene unclear. Trimming cost V 0 bases and J 7 bases, with 9 bases left between them. The germline gives CDR1 SEHNR, CDR2 FQNEAQ (reference sequence). The CDR3 consists of 13 residues. This CDR3 is CASSLANWGEAFF. The DNA of the CDR3 is TGTGCCAGCAGCTTAGCAAATTGGGGTGAAGCTTTCTTT.

This clonotype was counted ten times or more. The chain combines TRBV10-3 with TRBJ1-3; D remains ambiguous. The CDR3 totals 15 residues. Germline V gene data show CDR1 as ENHRY and CDR2 as SYGVKD. V was trimmed by 4 bases and J by 1 base, leaving 11 bases between them. CDR3 sequence reads: CAISGELMSGNTIYF. The CDR3 region has the DNA TGTGCCATCAGTGGGGAGCTGATGTCTGGAAACACCATATATTTT.

This clonotype was detected only a few times. V usage is TRBV6-5 and J usage is TRBJ1-1; TRBD1 is a possible D gene (5 bases). The germline V gene encodes CDR1 MNHEY and CDR2 SVGAGI. V was trimmed by 2 bases and J by 6 bases, leaving 13 bases between them. The CDR3 length is 14 residues. CDR3 in DNA: TGTGCCAGCAGTTACGGGGCATGGGGCGCTGAAGCTTTCTTT. This gives the protein CASSYGAWGAEAFF.

This clonotype was seen ten or more times. J is TRBJ2-4 and V is TRBV11-2; D remains ambiguous. Trimming shortened V by 0 bases and J by 2 bases, and 14 bases separated the two germline ends. This CDR3 is built from 17 residues. Germline V lookup: CDR1 SGHAT, CDR2 FQNNGV. The CDR3 sequence: CASSLDLSAGTKNIQYF. In DNA form, the CDR3 reads TGTGCCAGCAGCTTAGATCTCAGTGCCGGTACCAAAAACATTCAGTACTTC.

This clonotype was seen many times. The chain has TRBV7-2 and TRBJ1-1; no firm D call. V dropped 0 bases and J dropped 6 bases, with 11 bases sitting between them. The CDR3 extends over 14 amino acids. Germline CDR1 and CDR2: SGHTA and FQGNSA. The DNA for the CDR3 is TGTGCCAGCAGCTTAGCGTACGAGGTCGCTGAAGCTTTCTTT. It translates to CASSLAYEVAEAFF.

The rearrangement links TRBV11-2 to TRBJ1-2; D is uncertain. The germline V and J ends were trimmed by 5 bases and 0 bases, with 10 bases remaining between them. There are 14 residues in the CDR3. Germline CDR1 SGHAT, CDR2 FQNNGV. The CDR3 nucleotides read TGTGCCAGCAGCGGTGGGGTAGCTAACTATGGCTACACCTTC. Translating gives CASSGGVANYGYTF.

This clonotype occurred a few times. The chain links TRBV7-9 to TRBJ1-1; D remains unclear. Trimming pared 1 base from V and 1 base from J, leaving 16 bases between. This CDR3 is built from 17 residues. Germline V gene sequence: CDR1 SEHNR, CDR2 FQNEAQ (reference sequence). CDR3 coding DNA: TGTGCCAGCAGCTTAGATTTAACCCCTGGAACGAACACTGAAGCTTTCTTT. It codes for CASSLDLTPGTNTEAFF.

This clonotype was detected only a few times. The chain has TRBV29-1 and TRBJ2-2; possible D gene TRBD1, 6 bases. The CDR3 spans 14 residues. V lost 5 bases and J 2 bases, leaving 12 bases between the germline ends. Germline CDR1 reads SQVTM; CDR2 reads ANQGSEA. The CDR3 protein is CSVPGTLNTGELFF. The CDR3 DNA reads TGCAGCGTTCCCGGGACACTCAACACCGGGGAGCTGTTTTTT.

The gene calls are TRBV29-1 and TRBJ1-5; no clear D gene. The CDR3 runs to 12 residues. The V end was cut by 4 bases, the J end by 3 bases, with 7 bases between. Germline V lookup: CDR1 SQVTM, CDR2 ANQGSEA. This chain's CDR3 is CSVGTSNQPQHF. DNA of the CDR3: TGCAGCGTTGGCACCTCCAATCAGCCCCAGCATTTT.

This clonotype was detected a few times. The J gene is TRBJ1-2, the V gene TRBV30; no definite D call. The V end was cut by 0 bases, the J end by 6 bases, with 14 bases between. CDR3 length: 14 amino acids. The germline CDR1 and CDR2 sequences are GTSNPN and SVGIG (reference sequence). CDR3 nucleotides: TGTGCCTGGAGTGTACTAGAGTTTTTTGATGGCTACACCTTC. This gives the protein CAWSVLEFFDGYTF. The entire variable domain, with the rest obtained from reference TRBV30 and TRBJ1-2, is as follows: SQTIHQWPATLVQPVGSPLSLECTVEGTSNPNLYWYRQAAGRGLQLLFYSVGIGQISSEVPQNLSASRPQDRQFILSSKKLLLSDSGFYLCAWSVLEFFDGYTFGSGTRLTVV.

This clonotype was picked up many times. J is TRBJ1-5 and V is TRBV11-2; 10 bases line up with TRBD1. From germline, CDR1 is SGHAT and CDR2 FQNNGV. The CDR3 sequence is 15 residues long. V was pared by 5 bases and J by 6 bases, with 7 bases of the junction left unmatched. For the CDR3, the DNA is TGTGCCAGCAGCCCCGGACAGGGGGGCGTTCAGCCCCAGCATTTT. Encoded protein: CASSPGQGGVQPQHF.

The chain is built from TRBV10-3 and TRBJ1-1; 8 bases align to TRBD1. The CDR3 runs 16 residues. Germline V lookup: CDR1 ENHRY, CDR2 SYGVKD. V lost 0 bases and J lost 5; bases outside the gene matches: 8. The CDR3 loop reads CAISESLGRGQTEAFF. For the CDR3, the DNA is TGTGCCATCAGTGAGTCCCTGGGCAGGGGGCAAACTGAAGCTTTCTTT.

At least ten counts were recorded for this clonotype. This chain connects TRBV6-2 or TRBV6-3 to TRBJ1-5; 7 nucleotides agree with TRBD1. V lost 4 bases to trimming and J lost 0 bases; unmatched junction nucleotides: 21. Germline CDR1 MNHEY, CDR2 SVGEGT. The CDR3 is made up of 21 amino acids. This CDR3 is CASSSTGKLLSSGGSNQPQHF. The CDR3 DNA reads TGTGCCAGCAGTTCGACAGGGAAGTTGTTGTCCTCGGGTGGTAGCAATCAGCCCCAGCATTTT.

This clonotype was observed many times. The V and J genes are TRBV5-1 and TRBJ2-5; TRBD1 aligns across 7 bases. The CDR3 runs 15 residues. Trimming removed 4 bases from V and 4 bases from J; junction bases left unmatched: 10. Germline-derived CDR1 and CDR2 are SGHRS and YFSETQ. The chain's CDR3 is CASSDPQGNAETQYF. CDR3 in DNA: TGCGCCAGCAGCGATCCACAGGGGAATGCAGAGACCCAGTACTTC.

J is TRBJ2-7 and V is TRBV7-9; D not resolved. The CDR3 consists of 14 residues. Deletions cut 1 base from V and 0 bases from J, with 7 bases between. Germline V gene lookup returns CDR1 SEHNR and CDR2 FQNEAQ (reference sequence). DNA for the CDR3: TGTGCCAGCAGCTTAGTCCAGGACTCCTACGAGCAGTACTTC. Protein product: CASSLVQDSYEQYF.

The chain joins TRBV3-1 to TRBJ2-2; 11 bases line up with TRBD1. The V segment lost 5 bases and the J segment 5 bases; nucleotides outside the gene matches: 4. Germline V lookup: CDR1 LGHDT, CDR2 YNNKEL (reference sequence). The CDR3 is 15 amino acids. The DNA for the CDR3 is TGTGCCAGCAGCTCGGGACAGGGGGAGACCGGGGAGCTGTTTTTT. Amino acid sequence: CASSSGQGETGELFF. Complete variable domain (other parts from reference TRBV3-1 and TRBJ2-2): DTAVSQTPKYLVTQMGNDKSIKCEQNLGHDTMYWYKQDSKKFLKIMFSYNNKELIINETVPNRFSPKSPDKAHLNLHINSLELGDSAVYFCASSSGQGETGELFFGEGSRLTVL.